The rows below give T cell receptor beta chains drawn from one sample of a study of blood T cells in healthy people across ages. TCRdb processed the 5' RACE reads anew with MiXCR; each CDR3 protein has one entry. The sample has fewer than 750,000 distinct CDR3 sequences, 52% seen once. Sequencing was carried out using blood. The source of these receptors is a woman aged 80 or older in good health. Both conserved end residues are part of each CDR3. The D gene is left open where the match is weak. A row's size may be missing; if present it is once, few, many or a size class.

j_call,clone_size,d_call,v_call,cdr3_aa,cdr3_nt
TRBJ1-1,few,-,TRBV12-3/TRBV12-4,CASSLKTGEAFF,TGTGCCAGCAGTCTTAAGACAGGAGAAGCTTTCTTT
TRBJ2-1,-,-,TRBV5-1,CASSSPTANTYNEQFF,TGCGCCAGCAGCTCCCCGACAGCCAATACCTACAATGAGCAGTTCTTC
TRBJ1-1,-,-,TRBV27,CASRPGSLNTEAFF,TGTGCCAGCAGGCCAGGGTCCCTGAACACTGAAGCTTTCTTT
TRBJ2-3,-,TRBD2,TRBV19,CASSRGLADTQYF,TGTGCCAGTAGTAGAGGACTAGCCGATACGCAGTATTTT
TRBJ1-4,few,TRBD1,TRBV7-2,CASSPGGRVGKLFF,TGTGCCAGCAGCCCAGGGGGCCGGGTCGGGAAACTGTTTTTT
TRBJ2-2,-,-,TRBV3-1,CASSQISNTGELFF,TGTGCCAGCAGCCAGATCAGCAACACCGGGGAGTTGTTTTTT
TRBJ2-2,few,-,TRBV7-2,CASSLRTTPGNTGELFF,TGTGCCAGCAGCTTAAGGACGACTCCCGGCAACACCGGGGAGCTGTTTTTT
TRBJ2-7,-,-,TRBV20-1,CSASRLATSYEQYF,TGCAGTGCTAGTCGGCTAGCGACATCCTACGAGCAGTACTTC
TRBJ1-4,few,TRBD1,TRBV9,CASHHRGGFEANEKLFF,TGTGCCAGCCATCACAGGGGGGGGTTCGAGGCTAATGAAAAACTGTTTTTT
TRBJ2-2,-,TRBD2,TRBV29-1,CSAAGVTNTGELFF,TGCAGCGCCGCGGGGGTAACGAACACCGGGGAGCTGTTTTTT
TRBJ1-2,many,TRBD1,TRBV30,CASTGGNYGYTF,TGTGCCAGCACAGGGGGCAACTATGGCTACACCTTC
TRBJ1-5,-,-,TRBV7-2,CASSPRVGRPQHF,TGTGCCAGCAGCCCCAGGGTGGGGCGGCCCCAGCATTTT
TRBJ2-1,-,-,TRBV7-3,CASSLTWGGKEQFF,TGTGCCAGCAGCTTAACGTGGGGGGGCAAAGAGCAGTTCTTC
TRBJ2-3,many,TRBD1,TRBV5-5,CASSHRDRGTDTQYF,TGTGCCAGCAGCCACCGGGACAGGGGCACAGATACGCAGTATTTT
TRBJ2-5,many,TRBD2,TRBV5-1,CASSFGGRRETQYF,TGCGCCAGCAGCTTCGGCGGGAGAAGAGAGACCCAGTACTTC
TRBJ2-3,-,TRBD1,TRBV12-3/TRBV12-4,CASIRQGVPDTQYF,TGTGCCAGCATACGACAGGGGGTGCCAGATACGCAGTATTTT
TRBJ1-2,few,-,TRBV7-3,CASSLWGGGGYTF,TGTGCCAGCAGCTTATGGGGAGGAGGTGGCTACACCTTC
TRBJ2-2,-,TRBD2,TRBV5-1,CAGSPREGPGELFF,TGCGCCGGCAGCCCACGGGAGGGGCCGGGGGAGCTGTTTTTT
TRBJ2-2,-,-,TRBV7-9,CASIPTGELFF,TGTGCCAGCATTCCAACCGGGGAGCTGTTTTTT
TRBJ2-5,-,-,TRBV21-1,CASSPRPNGRLVPRETQYF,TGTGCCAGCAGCCCTCGACCAAATGGTAGACTAGTGCCCCGGGAGACCCAGTACTTC
TRBJ2-5,-,-,TRBV7-2,CASSQRQDGAQYF,TGTGCCAGCAGCCAGCGACAGGACGGGGCCCAGTACTTC
TRBJ2-2,many,TRBD1,TRBV6-6,CASTLPRTGNTGELFF,TGTGCCAGCACCCTACCGCGGACAGGGAACACCGGGGAGCTGTTTTTT
TRBJ2-5,-,-,TRBV29-1,CSVLGGETQYF,TGCAGCGTTTTGGGAGGAGAGACCCAGTACTTC
TRBJ1-1,few,-,TRBV2,CASRDGGWTEAFF,TGTGCCAGCAGGGACGGTGGGTGGACTGAAGCTTTCTTT
TRBJ1-1,few,-,TRBV7-8,CASSLARGYTEAFF,TGTGCCAGCAGCTTAGCGCGGGGGTACACTGAAGCTTTCTTT
TRBJ2-7,many,-,TRBV29-1,CSVAGVLSYEQYF,TGCAGCGTTGCGGGAGTCCTCTCCTACGAGCAGTACTTC
TRBJ2-1,many,TRBD2,TRBV10-3,CAISVVAGGGNEQFF,TGTGCCATCAGTGTTGTAGCGGGAGGTGGCAATGAGCAGTTCTTC
TRBJ2-1,-,TRBD2,TRBV27,CASSSAGEQFF,TGTGCCAGCAGTTCAGCGGGGGAGCAGTTCTTC
TRBJ1-2,many,-,TRBV7-3,CASSLTEGGSYGYTF,TGTGCCAGCAGCCTAACAGAAGGGGGTAGCTATGGCTACACCTTC
TRBJ2-7,-,-,TRBV6-6,CASKGPGSGEQYF,TGTGCCAGCAAGGGTCCAGGGTCGGGCGAGCAGTACTTC
TRBJ1-2,-,-,TRBV20-1,CSAPSPDRPQNYGYTF,TGCAGTGCTCCATCTCCAGACAGGCCCCAAAACTATGGCTACACCTTC
TRBJ2-7,many,TRBD1,TRBV7-9,CASSSTDRTYEQYF,TGTGCCAGCAGCTCTACGGACAGGACCTACGAGCAGTACTTC
TRBJ2-1,-,-,TRBV29-1,CSADIYNEQFF,TGCAGCGCAGACATTTACAATGAGCAGTTCTTC
TRBJ2-1,once,TRBD2,TRBV28,CASSFLASGPRWQFF,TGTGCCAGCAGTTTTCTGGCTAGCGGGCCTAGGTGGCAGTTCTTC
TRBJ1-2,many,-,TRBV20-1,CSAPREDYGYTF,TGCAGTGCGCCCAGGGAGGACTATGGCTACACCTTC
TRBJ2-7,-,-,TRBV5-1,CAGSLAAGIRYNEQYF,TGCGCCGGCAGCTTGGCCGCGGGGATTCGATACAATGAGCAGTACTTC
TRBJ2-7,-,TRBD2,TRBV20-1,CSASLPSGSYEQYF,TGCAGTGCTAGTTTGCCTAGCGGGAGCTACGAGCAGTACTTC
TRBJ2-1,-,-,TRBV3-1,CASNRRGLDEQFF,TGTGCCAGCAACCGAAGGGGTCTCGATGAGCAGTTCTTC
TRBJ2-3,-,-,TRBV3-1,CASSQIIRDPSTDTQYF,TGTGCCAGCAGCCAAATTATCCGGGACCCGAGCACAGATACGCAGTATTTT
TRBJ1-6,many,-,TRBV20-1,CSASSGEKNNSPLHF,TGCAGTGCTAGTTCAGGGGAGAAAAATAATTCACCCCTCCACTTT
TRBJ2-1,-,-,TRBV28,CASSRQGSRRRQFF,TGTGCCAGCAGTCGGCAGGGGAGCCGTCGTAGGCAGTTCTTC
TRBJ1-2,-,-,TRBV12-3/TRBV12-4,CASTPSARGYTF,TGTGCCAGCACTCCTTCGGCGCGGGGCTACACCTTC
TRBJ1-5,-,TRBD1,TRBV6-2/TRBV6-3,CASSPDREPISNQPQHF,TGTGCCAGCAGCCCCGACAGGGAACCGATAAGCAATCAGCCCCAGCATTTT